The 5 T cell receptor beta chains below all came from one sample that was sequenced in a study of cytotoxic CD8 clonotypes in ibrutinib-treated CLL. The repertoire was sequenced with immunoSEQ multiplex PCR; TCRdb's copy has only in-frame clones and lacks some. Of 130,000 to 150,000 clones in the sample, approximately 90% are singletons; the top ten hold approximately 11%. The source material was PBMCs, sampled after 12 months of ibrutinib treatment. These receptors originate from a human donor with chronic lymphocytic leukemia.

The chain recombines TRBV7-2 with TRBJ2-1, with 12 bases fitting TRBD2. Germline V gene lookup returns CDR1 SGHTA and CDR2 FQGNSA. Trimming took 5 bases from V and 8 from J; bases not matched to a gene: 10. The CDR3 consists of 16 residues. CDR3 residues: CASSLTSGRMVYEQFF. In DNA, the CDR3 is TGTGCCAGCAGCCTCACTAGCGGGAGGATGGTCTATGAGCAGTTCTTC.

CDR3 sequence: CASSLVAVQGYEQFF. As DNA, the CDR3 is TGTGCCAGCAGTTTAGTGGCAGTGCAGGGGTATGAGCAGTTCTTC. This rearrangement joins TRBV27 to TRBJ2-1, with D tentatively TRBD1 (6 bases). V was trimmed by 2 bases and J by 8 bases, leaving 16 bases between them. The germline CDR1 and CDR2 sequences are MNHEY and SMNVEV (reference sequence). This CDR3 has 15 amino acids.

The chain uses TRBV6-5 and TRBJ2-1; tentative D call: TRBD1 (6 bases). Trimming removed 5 bases from V and 5 bases from J, with 10 bases in between. This CDR3 is built from 13 residues. Germline CDR1 reads MNHEY; CDR2 reads SVGAGI. CDR3 DNA: TGTGCCAGCAGTCGACAGGCAGACAATGAGCAGTTCTTC. This translates into CASSRQADNEQFF.

The chain uses TRBV5-1 and TRBJ1-5; TRBD1 matches at 12 bases. The germline CDR1 and CDR2 sequences are SGHRS and YFSETQ. The CDR3 is 15 residues long. With 4 bases clipped from V and 7 bases from J, the junction kept 6 bases outside the gene matches. The CDR3, as DNA: TGCGCCAGCAGCCCGGGACAGGGGGCTCAGCAGCCCCAGCATTTT. Amino acid sequence: CASSPGQGAQQPQHF. Full variable domain (remainder filled in from reference TRBV5-1 and TRBJ1-5): KAGVTQTPRYLIKTRGQQVTLSCSPISGHRSVSWYQQTPGQGLQFLFEYFSETQRNKGNFPGRFSGRQFSNSRSEMNVSTLELGDSALYLCASSPGQGAQQPQHFGDGTRLSIL.

V usage is TRBV27 and J usage is TRBJ1-3; 8 bases are shared with TRBD1. V lost 6 bases to trimming and J lost 2 bases; unmatched junction nucleotides: 3. Germline-derived CDR1 and CDR2 are MNHEY and SMNVEV (reference sequence). This CDR3 is built from 14 residues. CDR3 in amino acids: CASRRTGTGNTIYF. Here the CDR3 DNA reads TGTGCCAGCAGGCGGACAGGGACTGGAAACACCATATATTTT.